This T cell receptor beta chain came from a study of T cell changes during pregnancy in multiple sclerosis. The length of the CDR3 is 14 residues. Germline CDR1 SGHAT, CDR2 FQDESV (reference sequence). Trimming took 0 bases from V and 3 from J, leaving 8 bases between them. The repertoire was sequenced with immunoSEQ multiplex PCR; TCRdb's copy has only in-frame clones and lacks some. The sample includes about 57,000 clones, around 93% seen only once; the top ten take 3% to 4%. V and J are TRBV11-1 and TRBJ1-1; D unclear. This receptor was taken from a female donor in good health, enrolled as a control in a pregnancy study. The sequencing used peripheral blood, collected after pregnancy. In DNA form, the CDR3 reads TGTGCCAGCAGCTTAGCGAACAGCTACACTGAAGCTTTCTTT. Protein sequence: CASSLANSYTEAFF. Full variable domain (remainder filled in from reference TRBV11-1 and TRBJ1-1): EAEVAQSPRYKITEKSQAVAFWCDPISGHATLYWYRQILGQGPELLVQFQDESVVDDSQLPKDRFSAERLKGVDSTLKIQPAELGDSAMYLCASSLANSYTEAFFGQGTRLTVV.